This T cell receptor beta chain stems from a study of early T cells in non-severe SARS-CoV-2 infection. TCRdb recomputed calls from the 5' RACE reads with MiXCR, one row per CDR3 protein. The sample carries 80,000 to 100,000 distinct CDR3 sequences, about an eighth recorded once. Looked up from germline, CDR1 is MNHEY and CDR2 is SVGAGI. V dropped 8 bases and J dropped 1 base, with 11 bases sitting between them. The CDR3 is 13 amino acids. The chain couples TRBV6-5 to TRBJ2-5; possible D gene TRBD2, 5 bases. What was sequenced was whole blood. The TCR sequence derives from an adult who was a healthcare worker with PCR-confirmed SARS-CoV-2 infection or an uninfected control (not recorded which). The CDR3 is CASGRGSQETQYF. The DNA of the CDR3 is TGTGCCAGCGGACGCGGGTCCCAAGAGACCCAGTACTTC.